Sequencing of this TCR beta chain was carried out in a study of blood T cell repertoires in COVID-19 (dated by TCRdb to about 2020). As for the study more broadly: The collaborator samples originated in the United States, Italy and Spain and spanned the acute and convalescent phases of COVID-19. Subjects who had been exposed to COVID-19, were actively infected with it, or had recovered from it provided the deeply sampled blood TCRbeta repertoires that made up the dataset. The material from the prospective study consisted of cDNA or gDNA derived from T cells, B-cell-depleted T cells, or PBMCs. The samples were drawn from two sources: the first 160 participants of the ongoing ImmuneRACE study, and 1,200 or so subjects contributed by 6 global collaborators. A freely available public database, intended as a resource for researchers studying the immune response to SARS-CoV-2, is where the repertoires were released. Nearly every sample came with metadata listing a de-identified subject ID, COVID-19 status, age in years and sex. Where available, HLA class I and class II types were taken from metadata supplied by the sample provider and were not determined by assay-based typing.

Note on this clone: Its antigen is still unknown. No qualities accompany the bases; no much larger clone lies one base away.

In Seattle, one collaborating source enrolled patients while the infection was active and tracked those patients longitudinally over the course of disease. Collaborating institutions collected whole blood in K2EDTA tubes following their own protocols. For TCRbeta analysis, collaborator samples were shipped as frozen whole blood, as isolated PBMCs, or as DNA extracted from either sample type. TCRbeta CDR3 regions were amplified from genomic DNA using the immunoSEQ Assay, a bias-controlled multiplex PCR. The study's processing was this. The number of nucleated cells in each sample was estimated from the amplification of reference gene primers within the assay. To quantify the absolute abundance of each unique TCRbeta CDR3 rearrangement, sequence reads were collapsed and filtered. For each sample, productive Simpson clonality was calculated by taking the square root of Simpson's diversity index across productive rearrangements. Entries here come from immuneACCESS through TCRdb and include only in-frame sequences with V and J called. Some clones fail to appear in such tables; in the studies checked, an unresolved V gene covers under half of the shortfall, and the cause of the remainder is unknown. The V and J calls and clone size were taken over from that table, and D and trimming were inferred from the DNA. This sample lists some 390,000 clones; about 89% were detected once. The top ten clonotypes cover roughly 1.5% of the sample.

On the study overall, not on this receptor specifically: The amount of clinical and demographic metadata varied by source and participant and was provided uncurated.

Sequencing was carried out using peripheral blood. This clonotype was obtained from a woman aged 40 to 49 with COVID-19, enrolled during active disease.

The nucleotide sequence is TGTGCCAGCAGCTGGACTATAACTGACAGATTGAACACTGAAGCTTTCTTT. This is translated as CASSWTITDRLNTEAFF. The rearranged chain carries TRBV5-5 and TRBJ1-1; perhaps TRBD1 is the D gene, with 5 bases matching. The junction carries 18 bases between V and J, which are trimmed by 3 bases and 0 bases respectively. The CDR3 starts with the cysteine, ends with the phenylalanine, and has 17 residues. Only the CDR3 DNA is retained, 51 bases long and in frame from the first base. Sequences SGHKS (CDR1) and YYEKEE (CDR2) are obtained from the germline V gene (reference sequence).